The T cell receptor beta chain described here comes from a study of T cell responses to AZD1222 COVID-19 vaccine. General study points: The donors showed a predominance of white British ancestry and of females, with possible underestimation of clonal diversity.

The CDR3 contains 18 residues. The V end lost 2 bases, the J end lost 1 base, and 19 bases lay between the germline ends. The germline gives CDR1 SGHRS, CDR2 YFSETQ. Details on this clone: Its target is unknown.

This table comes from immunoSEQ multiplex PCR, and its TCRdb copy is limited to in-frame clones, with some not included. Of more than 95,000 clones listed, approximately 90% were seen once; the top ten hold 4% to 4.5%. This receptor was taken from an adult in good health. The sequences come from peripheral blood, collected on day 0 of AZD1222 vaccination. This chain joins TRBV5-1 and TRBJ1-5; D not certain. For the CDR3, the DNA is TGCGCCAGCAGCTTTTTCGGTATCGGGTGGCGGAGCAATCAGCCCCAGCATTTT. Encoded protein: CASSFFGIGWRSNQPQHF.